This TCR beta chain comes out of a study of T cells expressing NK-cell markers. TCRdb re-called the 5' RACE reads and shows each CDR3 protein once, DNA omitted. In all, the sample yields 550,000 to 600,000 distinct CDR3 sequences. The CDR3 contains 14 residues. Germline-derived CDR1 and CDR2 are DFQATT and SNEGSKA (reference sequence). The chain couples TRBV20-1 to TRBJ2-7; there is no DNA to check the TCRdb D call of TRBD1. Sequencing was carried out using blood T cells: a sorted CD56 or NKG2C T cell subset, CD4+ or CD8+ T cells, or bulk PBMC T cells (not recorded which). The clonotype was recovered from a man between 18 and 29 years old in good health. CDR3 loop: CSAPLWGSAGEQYF.